This T cell receptor beta chain was recorded in a study of Ad26.COV2.S vaccination and SARS-CoV-2 variants. V shed 3 bases and J shed 10 bases, with 14 bases lying between them. In germline, CDR1 is SGHNT, CDR2 YYREEE (reference sequence). The CDR3 contains 13 residues. Assay used: immunoSEQ multiplex PCR; TCRdb lists only in-frame clones, some missing. The sample has around 450,000 clones, approximately 90% seen once. Treatment reported: 19 received Ad26.COV2.S at low or high dose, single or two shots; roughly five received placebo; per-sample allocation not given. Day 63 after the first vaccine or placebo injection was the time point for sampling. What was given as vaccine was an Ad26 vector encoding Wuhan-strain SARS-CoV-2 spike.

The chain links TRBV5-4 to TRBJ2-1, with D maybe TRBD2 (6 bases). This material consisted of peripheral blood, taken in a trial of Ad26.COV2.S vaccine versus placebo. The receptor comes from a person aged 18 to 65 who received the Ad26.COV2.S COVID-19 vaccine or a placebo. The CDR3 protein is CASSSPGLREQFF. CDR3 in DNA: TGTGCCAGCAGCTCCCCGGGACTCAGGGAGCAGTTCTTC.